The source of this T cell receptor (beta chain) is a study of T cells after yellow fever vaccination. One entry per CDR3 protein results from TCRdb running MiXCR on the 5' RACE reads. The sample contains 50,000 or so distinct CDR3 sequences, approximately 7% of which appear only once. This clonotype was counted only a few times. J was trimmed by 2 bases and V by 6 bases; bases with no gene match: 7. CDR1 and CDR2 (germline): ENHRY, SYGVKD. This CDR3 region has 15 residues. The V gene is TRBV10-3, the J gene TRBJ2-3; 8 positions match TRBD1. The sequence derives from a man younger than 35 who received the YFV17D yellow fever vaccine. The sequencing here drew on CD8+ T cells not binding an NS4B(214-222) dextramer, sorted from PBMCs, taken approximately 47 days after the first yellow fever vaccination. CDR3 sequence: CAISPGQADTDTQYF. Here the CDR3 DNA reads TGTGCCATCAGCCCGGGACAGGCCGACACAGATACGCAGTATTTT.